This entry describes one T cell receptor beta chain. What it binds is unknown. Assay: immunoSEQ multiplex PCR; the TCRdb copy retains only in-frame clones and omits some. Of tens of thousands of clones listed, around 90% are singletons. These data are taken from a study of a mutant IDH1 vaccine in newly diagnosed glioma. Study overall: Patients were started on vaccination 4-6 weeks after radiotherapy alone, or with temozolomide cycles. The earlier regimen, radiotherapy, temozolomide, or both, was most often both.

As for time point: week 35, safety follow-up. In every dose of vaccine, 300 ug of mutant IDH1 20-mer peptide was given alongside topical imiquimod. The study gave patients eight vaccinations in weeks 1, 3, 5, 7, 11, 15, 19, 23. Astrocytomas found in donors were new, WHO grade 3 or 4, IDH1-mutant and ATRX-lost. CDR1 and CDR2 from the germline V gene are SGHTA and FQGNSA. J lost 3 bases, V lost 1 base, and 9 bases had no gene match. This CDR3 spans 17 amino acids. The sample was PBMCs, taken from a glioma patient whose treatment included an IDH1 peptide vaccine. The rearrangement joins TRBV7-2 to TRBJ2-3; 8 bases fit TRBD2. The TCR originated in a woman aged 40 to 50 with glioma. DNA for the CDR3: TGTGCCAGCAGCTTAGGCCCGGGAGGGCCAAGAACAGATACGCAGTATTTT. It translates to CASSLGPGGPRTDTQYF.